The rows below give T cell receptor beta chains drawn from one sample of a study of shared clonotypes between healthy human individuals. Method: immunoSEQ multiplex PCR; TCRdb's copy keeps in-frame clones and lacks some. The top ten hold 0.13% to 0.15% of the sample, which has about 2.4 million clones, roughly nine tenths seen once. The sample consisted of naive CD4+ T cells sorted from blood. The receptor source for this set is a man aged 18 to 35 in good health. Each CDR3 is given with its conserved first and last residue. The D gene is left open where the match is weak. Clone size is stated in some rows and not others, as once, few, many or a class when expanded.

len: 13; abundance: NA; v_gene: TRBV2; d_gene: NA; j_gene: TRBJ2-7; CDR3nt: TGTGCCAGCAGTGACGGGCAGACCTACGAGCAGTACTTC; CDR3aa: CASSDGQTYEQYF
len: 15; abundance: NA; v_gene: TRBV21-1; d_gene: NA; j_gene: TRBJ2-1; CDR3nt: TGTGCCAGCACCCCTACCCGACTAGCGGATAATGAGCAGTTCTTC; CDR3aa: CASTPTRLADNEQFF
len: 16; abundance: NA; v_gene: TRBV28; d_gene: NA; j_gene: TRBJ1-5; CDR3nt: TGTGCCAGCAGGACAATGACGGGGGTCGGCAATCAGCCCCAGCATTTT; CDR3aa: CASRTMTGVGNQPQHF
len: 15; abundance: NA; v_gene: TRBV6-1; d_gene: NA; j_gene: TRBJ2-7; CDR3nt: TGTGCCAGCAGTGAAGGTCCACCTCCCAGCTACGAGCAGTACTTC; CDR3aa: CASSEGPPPSYEQYF
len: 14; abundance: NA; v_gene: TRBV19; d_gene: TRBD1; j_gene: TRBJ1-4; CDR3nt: TGTGCCAGTAGGACGGACAGGGGGCGTACGAAACTGTTTTTT; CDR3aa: CASRTDRGRTKLFF
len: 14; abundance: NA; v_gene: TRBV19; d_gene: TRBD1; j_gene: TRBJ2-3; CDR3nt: TGTGCCACCAGACACAGGGGGCGGGAAGATACGCAGTATTTT; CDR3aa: CATRHRGREDTQYF
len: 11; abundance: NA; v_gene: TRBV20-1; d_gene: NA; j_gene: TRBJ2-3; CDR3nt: TGCAGTGCTCAACTCGCAGATACGCAGTATTTT; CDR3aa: CSAQLADTQYF
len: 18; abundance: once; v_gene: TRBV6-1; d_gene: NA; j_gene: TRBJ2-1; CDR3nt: TGTGCCAGCAGTGAAGCGGGGCAGGCGGGATTTTCCTACAATGAGCAGTTCTTC; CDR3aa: CASSEAGQAGFSYNEQFF
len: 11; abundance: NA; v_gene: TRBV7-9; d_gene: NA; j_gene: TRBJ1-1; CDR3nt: TGTGCCAGCACGCCGAACACTGAAGCTTTCTTT; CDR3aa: CASTPNTEAFF
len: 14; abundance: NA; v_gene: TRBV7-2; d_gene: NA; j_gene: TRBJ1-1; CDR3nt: TGTGCCAGCAGCTCTACCCCCGCCAACACTGAAGCTTTCTTT; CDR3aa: CASSSTPANTEAFF
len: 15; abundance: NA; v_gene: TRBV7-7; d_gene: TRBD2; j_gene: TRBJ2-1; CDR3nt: TGTGCTAGCAGCCTTAGCGGGGGAGCCTACAATGAGCAGTTCTTC; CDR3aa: CASSLSGGAYNEQFF
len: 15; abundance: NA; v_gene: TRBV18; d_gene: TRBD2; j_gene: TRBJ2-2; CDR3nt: TGTGCCAGCTCACCACAGGGAGGGAGCACCGGGGAGCTGTTTTTT; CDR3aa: CASSPQGGSTGELFF
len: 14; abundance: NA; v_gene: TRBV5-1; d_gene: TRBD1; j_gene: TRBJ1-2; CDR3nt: TGCGCCAGCAGCTTGGTGGAGGGGGCGGATGGCTACACCTTC; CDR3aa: CASSLVEGADGYTF
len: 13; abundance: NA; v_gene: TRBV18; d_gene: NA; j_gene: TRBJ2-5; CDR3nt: TGTGCCAGCTCACCATTGATTAGGCAGACCCAGTACTTC; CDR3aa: CASSPLIRQTQYF
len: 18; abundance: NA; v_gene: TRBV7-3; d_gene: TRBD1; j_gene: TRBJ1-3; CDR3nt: TGTGCCAGCAGCTTAAAGGGGGACAGGGTACTCTCTGGAAACACCATATATTTT; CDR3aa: CASSLKGDRVLSGNTIYF
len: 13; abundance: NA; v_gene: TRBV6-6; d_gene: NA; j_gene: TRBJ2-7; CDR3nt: TGTGCCAGCAGTTACTCAACGGTCGGCGAGCAGTACTTC; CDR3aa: CASSYSTVGEQYF
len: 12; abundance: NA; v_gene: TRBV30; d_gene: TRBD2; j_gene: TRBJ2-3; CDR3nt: TGTGCCTGGAGTCCGGGAGGTGATACGCAGTATTTT; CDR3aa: CAWSPGGDTQYF
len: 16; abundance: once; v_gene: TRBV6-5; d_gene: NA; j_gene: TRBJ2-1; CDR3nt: TGTGCCAGCAGTTACTATACAGGGTTCTCCTACAATGAGCAGTTCTTC; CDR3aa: CASSYYTGFSYNEQFF
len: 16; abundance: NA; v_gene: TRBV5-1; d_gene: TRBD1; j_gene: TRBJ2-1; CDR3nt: TGCGCCAGCAGCTTGGCCCGACAGGGTGGATACAATGAGCAGTTCTTC; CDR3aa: CASSLARQGGYNEQFF
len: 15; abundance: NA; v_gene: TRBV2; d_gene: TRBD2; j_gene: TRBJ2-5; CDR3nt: TGTGCCAGCAGTTCGCTAGCGGGGGGTCAAGAGACCCAGTACTTC; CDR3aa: CASSSLAGGQETQYF
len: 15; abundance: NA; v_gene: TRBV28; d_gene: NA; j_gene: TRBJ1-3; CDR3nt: TGTGCCAGCAGTTTATTCGCTGCCTCTGGAAACACCATATATTTT; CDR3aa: CASSLFAASGNTIYF
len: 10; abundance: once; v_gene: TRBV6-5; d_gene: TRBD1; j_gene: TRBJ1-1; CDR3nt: TGTGCCAGCAGCGGCAGGGGGGGTTTCTTT; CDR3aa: CASSGRGGFF
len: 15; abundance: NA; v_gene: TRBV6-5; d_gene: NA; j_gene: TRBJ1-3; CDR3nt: TGTGCCAGCAGCCAAACAGGGAGAAGGAGAAACACCATATATTTT; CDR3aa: CASSQTGRRRNTIYF
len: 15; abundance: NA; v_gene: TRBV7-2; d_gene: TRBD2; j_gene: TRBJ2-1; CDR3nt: TGTGCCAGCAGCCCCGGGACTAGCGGGAGCGGGGAGCAGTTCTTC; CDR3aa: CASSPGTSGSGEQFF
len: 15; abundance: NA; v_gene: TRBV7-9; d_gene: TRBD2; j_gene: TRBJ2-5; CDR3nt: TGTGCCAGCAGCTCCGGACTAGCGGGTCAAGAGACCCAGTACTTC; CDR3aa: CASSSGLAGQETQYF
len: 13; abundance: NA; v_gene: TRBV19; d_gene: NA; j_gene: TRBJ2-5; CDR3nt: TGTGCCAGTAGTGACCGGGAAGGAGAGACCCAGTACTTC; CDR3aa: CASSDREGETQYF
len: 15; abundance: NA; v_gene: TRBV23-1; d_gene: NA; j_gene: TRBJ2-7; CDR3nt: TGCGCCAGCATCTCGGACCGGGACCAAACCTACGAGCAGTACTTC; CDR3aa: CASISDRDQTYEQYF
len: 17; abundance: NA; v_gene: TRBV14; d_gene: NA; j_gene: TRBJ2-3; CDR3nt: TGTGCCAGCAGCCAAGAAATCGGGGGGCTCAGCACAGATACGCAGTATTTT; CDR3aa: CASSQEIGGLSTDTQYF
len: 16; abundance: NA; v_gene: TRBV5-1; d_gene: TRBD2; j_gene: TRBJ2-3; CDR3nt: TGCGCCAGCAGCTTGGAGCTAGCGGGTGGCACAGATACGCAGTATTTT; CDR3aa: CASSLELAGGTDTQYF
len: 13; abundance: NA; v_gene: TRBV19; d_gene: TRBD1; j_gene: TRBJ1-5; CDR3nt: TGTGCCAGTAGTATCCAGGGGGGGCAGCCCCAGCATTTT; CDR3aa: CASSIQGGQPQHF
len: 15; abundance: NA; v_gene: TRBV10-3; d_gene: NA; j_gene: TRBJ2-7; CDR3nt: TGTGCCATCAGCCAGGGTACCTTATCCCCCTACGAGCAGTACTTC; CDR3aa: CAISQGTLSPYEQYF
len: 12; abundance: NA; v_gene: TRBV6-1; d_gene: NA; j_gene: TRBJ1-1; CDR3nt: TGTGCCAGCAGTATCCCGAACAGGGAAGCTTTCTTT; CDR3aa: CASSIPNREAFF
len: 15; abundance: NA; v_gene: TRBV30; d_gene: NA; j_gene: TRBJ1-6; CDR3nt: TGTGCCTGGAGTGTTAGTGGGACTACTAATTCACCCCTCCACTTT; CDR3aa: CAWSVSGTTNSPLHF
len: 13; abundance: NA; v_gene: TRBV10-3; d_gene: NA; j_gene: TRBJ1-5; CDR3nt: TGTGCCATCAGTCCGGGACCGGGGGAGCCCCAGCATTTT; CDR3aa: CAISPGPGEPQHF
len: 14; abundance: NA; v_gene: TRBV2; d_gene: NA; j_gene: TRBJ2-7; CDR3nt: TGTGCCAGCGGCCTGGACCGTAGCTCCTACGAGCAGTACTTC; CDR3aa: CASGLDRSSYEQYF
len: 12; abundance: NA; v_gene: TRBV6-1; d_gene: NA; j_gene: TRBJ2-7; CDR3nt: TGTGCCAGCAGTGAAGGCGAAAGGGGGAAACACTTC; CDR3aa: CASSEGERGKHF
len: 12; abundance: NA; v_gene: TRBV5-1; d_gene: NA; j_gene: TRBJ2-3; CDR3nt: TGCGCCAGCAGTATCGGGAAAGATACGCAGTATTTT; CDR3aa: CASSIGKDTQYF
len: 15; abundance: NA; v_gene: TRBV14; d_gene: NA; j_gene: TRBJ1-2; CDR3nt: TGTGCCAGCAGCCAAATTGGGGGCGAGATCTATGGCTACACCTTC; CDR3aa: CASSQIGGEIYGYTF
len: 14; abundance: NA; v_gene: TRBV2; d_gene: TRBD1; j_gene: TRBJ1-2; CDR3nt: TGTGCCAGCAGTGGCCGACAGGGGGGCTATGGCTACACCTTC; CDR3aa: CASSGRQGGYGYTF
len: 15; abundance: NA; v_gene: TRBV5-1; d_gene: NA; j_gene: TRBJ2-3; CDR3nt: TGCGCCAGCAGCTCCGGGACATCCCGCACAGATACGCAGTATTTT; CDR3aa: CASSSGTSRTDTQYF
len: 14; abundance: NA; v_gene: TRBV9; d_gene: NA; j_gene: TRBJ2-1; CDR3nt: TGTGCCAGCAGTGGCTTAGAGGAAGTCGATGAGCAGTTCTTC; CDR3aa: CASSGLEEVDEQFF
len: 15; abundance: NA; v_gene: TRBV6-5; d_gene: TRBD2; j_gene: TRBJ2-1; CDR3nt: TGTGCCAGCAGAAATGGGGGGGGGTTTGGCAATGAGCAGTTCTTC; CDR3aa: CASRNGGGFGNEQFF
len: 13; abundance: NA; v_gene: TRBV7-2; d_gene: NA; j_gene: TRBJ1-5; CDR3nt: TGTGCCAGCTCGCCCAGGAGCAATCAGCCCCAGCATTTT; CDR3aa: CASSPRSNQPQHF
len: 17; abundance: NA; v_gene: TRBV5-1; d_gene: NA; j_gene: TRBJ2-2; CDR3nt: TGCGCCAGCAGACACGCCGAGAGGGTGACTCTCACCGGGGAGCTGTTTTTT; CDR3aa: CASRHAERVTLTGELFF
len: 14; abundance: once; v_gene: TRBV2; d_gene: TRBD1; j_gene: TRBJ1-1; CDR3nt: TGTGCCAGCAGCTGGGGACAGGGAGTAACTGAAGCTTTCTTT; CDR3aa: CASSWGQGVTEAFF
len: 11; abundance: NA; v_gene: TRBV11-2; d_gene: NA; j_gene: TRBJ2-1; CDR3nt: TGTGCCAGCAGCTTAGTCAATGAGCAGTTCTTC; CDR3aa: CASSLVNEQFF
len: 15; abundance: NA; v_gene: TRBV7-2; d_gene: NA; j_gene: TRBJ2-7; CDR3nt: TGTGCCAGCAGCTTAGCGCTCGGCAGGGGGGGCGAGCAGTACTTC; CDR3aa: CASSLALGRGGEQYF
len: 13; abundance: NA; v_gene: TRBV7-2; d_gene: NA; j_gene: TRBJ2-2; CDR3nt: TGTGCCAGCAGCTATTTTAACACCGGGGAGCTGTTTTTT; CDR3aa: CASSYFNTGELFF
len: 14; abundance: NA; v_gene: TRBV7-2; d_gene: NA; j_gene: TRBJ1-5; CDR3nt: TGTGCCAGCAGCTTAGAGGGGGGGAATCAGCCCCAGCATTTT; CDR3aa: CASSLEGGNQPQHF
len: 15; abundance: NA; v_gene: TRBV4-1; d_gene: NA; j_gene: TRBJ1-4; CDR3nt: TGCGCCAGCAGCCCAGCGAGAGCTCCTAATGAAAAACTGTTTTTT; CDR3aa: CASSPARAPNEKLFF
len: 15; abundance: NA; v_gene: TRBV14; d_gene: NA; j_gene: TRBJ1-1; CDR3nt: TGTGCCAGCAGCCAAGTTCTCACAGTGAACACTGAAGCTTTCTTT; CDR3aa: CASSQVLTVNTEAFF
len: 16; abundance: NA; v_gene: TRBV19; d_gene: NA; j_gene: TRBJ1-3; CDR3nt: TGTGCCAGTAGTACGGGGGTTGACTTTACTGGAAACACCATATATTTT; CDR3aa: CASSTGVDFTGNTIYF
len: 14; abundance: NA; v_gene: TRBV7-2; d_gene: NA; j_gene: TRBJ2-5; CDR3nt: TGTGCCAGCAGCTTTAGAACAGGCCAAGAGACCCAGTACTTC; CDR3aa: CASSFRTGQETQYF
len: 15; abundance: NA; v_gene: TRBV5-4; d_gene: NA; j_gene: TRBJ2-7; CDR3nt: TGTGCCAGCAGTTTCGGGTGGAGGGCCCAGAACGAGCAGTACTTC; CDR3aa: CASSFGWRAQNEQYF
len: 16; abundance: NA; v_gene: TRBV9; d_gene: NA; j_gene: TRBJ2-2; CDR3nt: TGTGCCAGCAGCGTTGGGGGCGCGCCGAACACCGGGGAGCTGTTTTTT; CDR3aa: CASSVGGAPNTGELFF
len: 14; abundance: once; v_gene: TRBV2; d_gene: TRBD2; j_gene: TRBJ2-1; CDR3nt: TGTGCCAGCAGTGGAGCGGGGGGTAGGAATGAGCAGTTCTTC; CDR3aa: CASSGAGGRNEQFF
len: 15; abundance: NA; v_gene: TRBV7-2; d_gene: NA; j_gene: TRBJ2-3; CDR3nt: TGTGCCAGCAGCTTAGGCGGTCCCCTCCGGGATACGCAGTATTTT; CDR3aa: CASSLGGPLRDTQYF